This TCR beta chain was recorded in a study of OX40 agonist ivuxolimab in advanced cancers. At the level of the study: Every 2 weeks, patients got intravenous ivuxolimab at one of six dose levels (0.01-10 mg/kg). The dose-escalation cohort was approximately 81% male, with a mean age of approximately 61 years, ranging roughly 20 to 80.

Only in-frame clones appear in the TCRdb table, and some are missing; sequencing was by immunoSEQ multiplex PCR. The profile covers 20,000 to 25,000 clones, with around 90% appearing a single time and under 35% taken by the ten largest. CDR3 length equals 13 residues. Germline CDR1 reads MNHEY; CDR2 reads SMNVEV (reference sequence). The V end was cut by 3 bases, the J end by 1 base, with 6 bases between. The TCR was taken from an adult with an advanced solid tumor such as melanoma, head and neck, liver or kidney cancer. V gene TRBV27 combines with J gene TRBJ1-2; D not resolved. Sequencing used CD4+ or CD8+ T cells sorted from blood, obtained in a trial of the OX40 agonist ivuxolimab. DNA for the CDR3: TGTGCCAGCAGTTTTGGGGTTAACTATGGCTACACCTTC. It specifies CASSFGVNYGYTF.